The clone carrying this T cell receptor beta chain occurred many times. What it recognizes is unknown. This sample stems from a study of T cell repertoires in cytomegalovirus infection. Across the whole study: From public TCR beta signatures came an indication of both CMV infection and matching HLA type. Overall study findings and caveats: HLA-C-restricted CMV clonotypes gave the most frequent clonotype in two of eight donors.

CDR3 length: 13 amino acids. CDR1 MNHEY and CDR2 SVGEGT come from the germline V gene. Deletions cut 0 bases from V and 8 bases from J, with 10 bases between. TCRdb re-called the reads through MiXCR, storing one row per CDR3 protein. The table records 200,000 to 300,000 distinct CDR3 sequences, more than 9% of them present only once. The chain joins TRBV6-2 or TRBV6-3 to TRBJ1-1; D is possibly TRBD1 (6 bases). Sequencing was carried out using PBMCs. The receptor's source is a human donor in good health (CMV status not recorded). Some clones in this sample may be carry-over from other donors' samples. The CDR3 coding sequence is TGTGCCAGCAGTTACTCGATGGGGGCCGAAGCTTTCTTT. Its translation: CASSYSMGAEAFF.